This T cell receptor beta chain was observed in a study of T cells expressing NK-cell markers. Turning to the study itself: Sorted CD3+CD56+NKG2C+, CD3+CD56+NKG2C- and CD3+CD56-NKG2C+ T cells supplied TCR beta repertoires.

Broader study findings: In about 6 donors, dominant CD3+CD56+NKG2C+ clones formed about 1.0-7.0% of CD8+ cells. Researchers report these clonotypes also headed the CD3+CD56-NKG2C+ fraction in four donors.

In regard to this clonotype: Its antigen is unknown.

Looked up from germline, CDR1 is SGHTA and CDR2 is FQGNSA. CDR3 length: 13 residues. From its re-call of the 5' RACE reads, TCRdb lists each CDR3 protein once, without DNA. The sample table includes about 460,000 distinct CDR3 sequences. Specimen: blood T cells: a sorted CD56 or NKG2C T cell subset, CD4+ or CD8+ T cells, or bulk PBMC T cells (not recorded which). The chain links TRBV7-2 to TRBJ2-3; TCRdb's D call of TRBD1 is untestable without DNA. The source of this sequence is a woman aged 45-60 years in good health. The CDR3 loop reads CASSLAEGVTQYF.